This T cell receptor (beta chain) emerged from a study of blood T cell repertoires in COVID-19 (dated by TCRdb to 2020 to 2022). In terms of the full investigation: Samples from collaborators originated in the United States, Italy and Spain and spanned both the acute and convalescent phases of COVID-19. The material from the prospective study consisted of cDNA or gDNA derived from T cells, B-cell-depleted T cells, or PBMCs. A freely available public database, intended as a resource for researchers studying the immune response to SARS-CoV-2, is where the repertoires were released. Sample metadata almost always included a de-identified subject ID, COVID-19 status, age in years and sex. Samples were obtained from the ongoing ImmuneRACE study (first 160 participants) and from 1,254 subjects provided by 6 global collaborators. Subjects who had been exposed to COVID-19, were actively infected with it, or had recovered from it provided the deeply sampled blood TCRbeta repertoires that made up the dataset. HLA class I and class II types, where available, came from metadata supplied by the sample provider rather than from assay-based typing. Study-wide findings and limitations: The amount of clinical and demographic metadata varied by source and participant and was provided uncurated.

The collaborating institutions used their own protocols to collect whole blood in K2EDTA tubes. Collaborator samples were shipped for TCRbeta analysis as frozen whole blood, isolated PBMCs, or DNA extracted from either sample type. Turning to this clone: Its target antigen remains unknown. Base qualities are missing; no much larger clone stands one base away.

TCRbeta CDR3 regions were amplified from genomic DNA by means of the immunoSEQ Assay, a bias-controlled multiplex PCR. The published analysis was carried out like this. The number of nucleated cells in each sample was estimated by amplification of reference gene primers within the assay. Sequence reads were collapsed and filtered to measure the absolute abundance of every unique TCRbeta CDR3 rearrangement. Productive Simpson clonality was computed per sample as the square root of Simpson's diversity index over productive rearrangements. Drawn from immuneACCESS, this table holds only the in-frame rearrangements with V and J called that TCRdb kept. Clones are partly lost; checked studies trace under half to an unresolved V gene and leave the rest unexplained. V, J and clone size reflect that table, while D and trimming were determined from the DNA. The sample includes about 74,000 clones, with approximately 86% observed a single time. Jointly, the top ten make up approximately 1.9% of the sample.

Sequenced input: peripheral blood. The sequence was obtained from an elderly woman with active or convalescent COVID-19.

The CDR3 protein: CAINKGLADTDTQYF. The DNA sequence reads TGTGCCATCAACAAGGGACTAGCGGACACAGATACGCAGTATTTT. The V and J genes are TRBV10-3 and TRBJ2-3; 11 middle bases align to TRBD2. The CDR3 runs 15 amino acids, cysteine and phenylalanine included. The kept DNA is CDR3 alone, 45 bases in frame from the first base. The CDR1 and CDR2 encoded by the germline V gene are ENHRY and SYGVKD. Ends trimmed: V by 7 bases, J by 2 bases; bases unmatched to a gene: 5.